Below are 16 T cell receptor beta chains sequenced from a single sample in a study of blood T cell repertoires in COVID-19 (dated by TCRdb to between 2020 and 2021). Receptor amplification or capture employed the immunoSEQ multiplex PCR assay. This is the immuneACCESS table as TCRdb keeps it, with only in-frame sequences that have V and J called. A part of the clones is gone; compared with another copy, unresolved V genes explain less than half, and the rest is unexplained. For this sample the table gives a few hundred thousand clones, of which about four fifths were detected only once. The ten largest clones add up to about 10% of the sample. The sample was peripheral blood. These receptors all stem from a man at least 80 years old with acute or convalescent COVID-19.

The CDR3 DNA reads TGTGCCAGCAGCTCCCGGGCGAGGGCAAATACGCAGTATTTT. Translating gives CASSSRARANTQYF. The J gene is TRBJ2-3, the V gene TRBV21-1; the table's D call TRBD2 went unverified against the DNA. TRBV21-1 is a listed pseudogene. The CDR3 contains 14 residues.

The DNA of the CDR3 is TGTGCCAGCAGTGAAGCGCGGGCGGGAGGGAACGAGCAGTACTTC. This sequence encodes CASSEARAGGNEQYF. The chain is built from TRBV6-1 and TRBJ2-7; 9 bases fit TRBD2. Germline-derived CDR1 and CDR2 are MNHNS and SASEGT. V dropped 0 bases and J dropped 5; count of bases not matched to a gene: 5. The CDR3 length is 15 residues.

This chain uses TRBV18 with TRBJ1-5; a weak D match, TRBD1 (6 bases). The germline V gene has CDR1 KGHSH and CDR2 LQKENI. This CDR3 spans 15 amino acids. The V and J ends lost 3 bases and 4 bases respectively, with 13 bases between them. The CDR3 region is CASSPSQGTNQPQHF. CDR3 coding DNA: TGTGCCAGCTCACCCTCACAGGGAACGAATCAGCCCCAGCATTTT. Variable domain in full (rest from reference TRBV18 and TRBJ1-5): NAGVMQNPRHLVRRRGQEARLRCSPMKGHSHVYWYRQLPEEGLKFMVYLQKENIIDESGMPKERFSAEFPKEGPSILRIQQVVRGDSAAYFCASSPSQGTNQPQHFGDGTRLSIL.

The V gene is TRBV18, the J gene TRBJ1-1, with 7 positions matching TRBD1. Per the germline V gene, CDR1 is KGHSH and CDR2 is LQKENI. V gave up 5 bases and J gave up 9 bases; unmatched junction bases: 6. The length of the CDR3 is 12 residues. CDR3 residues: CASSTGGGKAFF. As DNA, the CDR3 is TGTGCCAGCTCAACAGGAGGGGGCAAAGCTTTCTTT.

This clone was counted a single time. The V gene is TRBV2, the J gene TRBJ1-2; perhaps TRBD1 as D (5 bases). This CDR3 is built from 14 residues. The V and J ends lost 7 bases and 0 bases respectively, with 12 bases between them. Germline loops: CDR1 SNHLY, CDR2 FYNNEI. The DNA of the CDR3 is TGTGCCAGCAACCCCGGGGGTCCTAACTATGGCTACACCTTC. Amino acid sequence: CASNPGGPNYGYTF.

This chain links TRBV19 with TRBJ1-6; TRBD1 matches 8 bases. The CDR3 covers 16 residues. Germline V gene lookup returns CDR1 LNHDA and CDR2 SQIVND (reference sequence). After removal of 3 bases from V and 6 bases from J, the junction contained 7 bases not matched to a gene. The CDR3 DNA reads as TGTGCCAGTAGTATTCGACCGGGACAGGTTAATTCACCCCTCCACTTT. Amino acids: CASSIRPGQVNSPLHF.

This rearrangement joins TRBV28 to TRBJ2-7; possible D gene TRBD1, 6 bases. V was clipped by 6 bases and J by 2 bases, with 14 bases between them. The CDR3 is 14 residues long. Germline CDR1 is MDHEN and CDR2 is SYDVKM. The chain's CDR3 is CASRTLTGTYEQYF. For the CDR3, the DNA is TGTGCCAGCAGAACTCTGACAGGTACCTACGAGCAGTACTTC.

The CDR3 is CASSEARVYEQFF. As DNA, the CDR3 is TGCGCCAGCAGTGAGGCCCGGGTCTATGAGCAGTTCTTC. The chain is built from TRBV10-1 and TRBJ2-1, with D unresolved. The CDR3 sequence is 13 residues long. The germline V and J ends were trimmed by 2 bases and 8 bases, with 10 bases remaining between them. The V gene's germline CDR1 is WNHNN and CDR2 SYGVQD (reference sequence).

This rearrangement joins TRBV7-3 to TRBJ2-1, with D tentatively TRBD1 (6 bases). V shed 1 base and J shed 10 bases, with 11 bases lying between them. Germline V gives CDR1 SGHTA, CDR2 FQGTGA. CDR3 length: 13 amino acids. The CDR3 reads CASSLIFRGEQFF. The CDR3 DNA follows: TGTGCCAGCAGCTTAATATTCAGGGGCGAGCAGTTCTTC. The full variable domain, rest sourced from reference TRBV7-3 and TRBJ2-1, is GAGVSQTPSNKVTEKGKYVELRCDPISGHTALYWYRQSLGQGPEFLIYFQGTGAADDSGLPNDRFFAVRPEGSVSTLKIQRTERGDSAVYLCASSLIFRGEQFFGPGTRLTVL.

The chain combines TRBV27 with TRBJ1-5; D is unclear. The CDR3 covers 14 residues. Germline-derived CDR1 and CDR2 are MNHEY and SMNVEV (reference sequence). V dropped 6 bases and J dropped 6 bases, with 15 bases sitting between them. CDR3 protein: CASRQGASVQPQHF. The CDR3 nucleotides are TGTGCCAGCAGGCAAGGCGCCAGCGTTCAGCCCCAGCATTTT.

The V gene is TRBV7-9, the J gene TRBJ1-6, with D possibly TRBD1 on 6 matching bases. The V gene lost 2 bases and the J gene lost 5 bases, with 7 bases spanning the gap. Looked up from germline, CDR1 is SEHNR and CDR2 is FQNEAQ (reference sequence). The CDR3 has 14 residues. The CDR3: CASSLTGNNSPLHF. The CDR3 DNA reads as TGTGCCAGCAGCTTAACAGGGAATAATTCACCCCTCCACTTT.

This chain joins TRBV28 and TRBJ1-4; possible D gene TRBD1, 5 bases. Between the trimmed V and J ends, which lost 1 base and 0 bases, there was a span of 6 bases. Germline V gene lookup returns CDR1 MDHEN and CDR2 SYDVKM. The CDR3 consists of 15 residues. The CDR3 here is CASSLSGATNEKLFF. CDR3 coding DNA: TGTGCCAGCAGTTTATCGGGGGCAACTAATGAAAAACTGTTTTTT. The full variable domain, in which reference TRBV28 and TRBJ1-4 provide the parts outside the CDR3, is DVKVTQSSRYLVKRTGEKVFLECVQDMDHENMFWYRQDPGLGLRLIYFSYDVKMKEKGDIPEGYSVSREKKERFSLILESASTNQTSMYLCASSLSGATNEKLFFGSGTQLSVL.

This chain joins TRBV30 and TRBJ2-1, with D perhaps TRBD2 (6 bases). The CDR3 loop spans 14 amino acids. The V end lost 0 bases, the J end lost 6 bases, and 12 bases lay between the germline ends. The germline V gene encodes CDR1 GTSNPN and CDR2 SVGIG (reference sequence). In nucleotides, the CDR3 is TGTGCCTGGAGTGTTGTCTCGGGGGTCAATGAGCAGTTCTTC. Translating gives CAWSVVSGVNEQFF.

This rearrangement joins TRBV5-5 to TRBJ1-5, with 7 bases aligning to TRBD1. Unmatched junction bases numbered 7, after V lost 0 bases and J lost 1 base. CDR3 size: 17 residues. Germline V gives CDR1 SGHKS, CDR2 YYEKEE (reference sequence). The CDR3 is CASSLAGQWRSNQPQHF. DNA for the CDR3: TGTGCCAGCAGCTTGGCGGGACAGTGGAGAAGCAATCAGCCCCAGCATTTT.

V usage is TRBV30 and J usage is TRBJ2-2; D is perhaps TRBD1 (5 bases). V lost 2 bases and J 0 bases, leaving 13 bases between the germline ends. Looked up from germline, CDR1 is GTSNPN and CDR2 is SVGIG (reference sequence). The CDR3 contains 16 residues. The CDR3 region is CAWSTGRLTNTGELFF. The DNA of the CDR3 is TGTGCCTGGAGTACAGGACGACTTACGAACACCGGGGAGCTGTTTTTT.

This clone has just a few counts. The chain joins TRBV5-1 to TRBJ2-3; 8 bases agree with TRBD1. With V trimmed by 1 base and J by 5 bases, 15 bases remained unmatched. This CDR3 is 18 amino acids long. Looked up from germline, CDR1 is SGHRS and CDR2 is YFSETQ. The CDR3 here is CASSLSVFGDRTKDTQYF. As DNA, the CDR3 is TGCGCCAGCAGCTTGTCTGTTTTCGGGGACAGGACCAAAGATACGCAGTATTTT.